The 4 T cell receptor beta chains given below trace back to one sample, sequenced in a study of T-cell reconstitution after alpha-beta-depleted transplantation in children. Study-level results: Once a year had passed after transplant, T-cell counts and diversity came mostly from newly produced T cells.

These receptors' antigens are unknown. It was with unique molecular identifiers that the TCRbeta library was prepared. TCRdb independently ran MiXCR on the PCR reads; one entry per CDR3 protein. The repertoire holds fewer than 350,000 distinct CDR3 sequences, with over 7.5% as singletons. The sequenced sample was peripheral blood, obtained 360 days after TCRalphabeta/CD19-depleted stem cell transplant. These receptors came from a female patient aged 2-15 years who had a stem cell transplant for Fanconi anemia, so the T cells may come from the graft donor.

At least ten counts were recorded for this clonotype. The chain couples TRBV6-6 to TRBJ2-7, with TRBD2 matching over 9 bases. The germline V gene encodes CDR1 MNHNY and CDR2 SVGAGI (reference sequence). The CDR3 sequence is 12 residues long. After removal of 6 bases from V and 3 bases from J, the junction contained 0 bases not matched to a gene. Here the CDR3 reads CASRREGYEQYF. The CDR3 coding sequence is TGTGCCAGCAGGCGGGAGGGCTACGAGCAGTACTTC.

The chain combines TRBV30 with TRBJ2-7; tentative D call: TRBD1 (6 bases). Germline loops: CDR1 GTSNPN, CDR2 SVGIG (reference sequence). The CDR3 has 12 residues. Trimming shortened V by 5 bases and J by 2 bases, and 10 bases separated the two germline ends. The CDR3 DNA sequence: TGTGCCTGGGGCGGACAGCCCTACGAGCAGTACTTC. It specifies CAWGGQPYEQYF.

This clonotype was recorded at least ten times. This chain connects TRBV29-1 to TRBJ1-1, with D possibly matching TRBD1 (5 bases). Per the germline V gene, CDR1 is SQVTM and CDR2 is ANQGSEA. CDR3 size: 13 residues. Trimming stripped 4 bases from V and 7 bases from J, with 16 bases between. The CDR3 spells CSVAGRGRFEAFF. The CDR3 DNA follows: TGCAGCGTTGCGGGAAGGGGACGATTTGAAGCTTTCTTT.

The sample holds a few counts of this clonotype. The chain couples TRBV12-3 or TRBV12-4 to TRBJ1-2; a possible D gene is TRBD1 (6 bases). The germline V and J ends were trimmed by 8 bases and 1 base, with 14 bases remaining between them. The CDR3 spans 14 residues. In DNA, the CDR3 is TGTGCCAGCGCAGGTGGACAGTTTAACTATGGCTACACCTTC. It translates to CASAGGQFNYGYTF.